Listed below are T cell receptor beta chains from one sample, sequenced in a study of T cell responses to AZD1222 COVID-19 vaccine. Clones were sequenced by immunoSEQ multiplex PCR, and TCRdb holds only the in-frame ones, with some missing. The table records approximately 130,000 clones, roughly 85% of them present only once. The source was peripheral blood, collected 28 days after the second dose of the MenACWY control vaccine. The receptors originated from an adult who received the MenACWY meningococcal vaccine as a control. Both conserved end residues are part of each CDR3. D genes are given only for firm matches. Rows may omit the clone size; those that give it use once, few, many or a size class.

size	V	J	D	CDR3	DNA
.	TRBV3-1/TRBV3-2	TRBJ1-2	.	CASSPRGSNYGYTF	TGTGCCAGCAGCCCCAGAGGATCTAACTATGGCTACACCTTC
.	TRBV4-2	TRBJ2-5	TRBD2	CASSRTGGETQYF	TGTGCCAGCAGTCGAACCGGGGGGGAGACCCAGTACTTC
once	TRBV5-6	TRBJ2-3	.	CASSPAGTSGADTQYF	TGTGCCAGCAGCCCCGCCGGGACCAGTGGGGCAGATACGCAGTATTTT
.	TRBV5-4	TRBJ2-2	.	CASSLVSNVGELFF	TGTGCCAGCAGCTTGGTGTCGAACGTCGGGGAGCTGTTTTTT
.	TRBV5-1	TRBJ1-2	TRBD1	CASSLDPGQPFGYTF	TGCGCCAGCAGCTTGGACCCGGGACAGCCCTTTGGCTACACCTTC
.	TRBV6-6	TRBJ1-2	.	CASSSQDYGYTF	TGTGCCAGCAGTTCCCAGGACTATGGCTACACCTTC
.	TRBV5-4	TRBJ2-7	TRBD2	CASSSPASGSTYEQYF	TGTGCCAGCAGCTCCCCTGCTAGCGGGTCTACCTACGAGCAGTACTTC
.	TRBV24-1	TRBJ2-3	TRBD2	CATSAGVTSTDTQYF	TGTGCCACCTCGGCGGGGGTAACTAGCACAGATACGCAGTATTTT
.	TRBV13	TRBJ2-3	.	CASSLQGTDTQYF	TGTGCCAGCAGCTTACAGGGCACAGATACGCAGTATTTT
.	TRBV7-3	TRBJ2-2	.	CASSPPSSNTGELFF	TGTGCCAGCAGCCCACCCAGCAGTAACACCGGGGAGCTGTTTTTT
.	TRBV6-5	TRBJ1-6	.	CASTQSGVRYSPLHF	TGTGCCAGCACTCAATCGGGGGTTAGATATTCACCCCTCCACTTT
.	TRBV7-3	TRBJ1-3	.	CASSLTGPGNTIYF	TGTGCCAGCAGCTTAACGGGCCCTGGAAACACCATATATTTT
.	TRBV5-5	TRBJ2-2	.	CASSLEDLGGELFF	TGTGCCAGCAGCTTGGAGGACCTGGGTGGGGAGCTGTTTTTT
.	TRBV19	TRBJ2-3	.	CASSFVVGADTQYF	TGTGCCAGTAGTTTTGTGGTGGGGGCAGATACGCAGTATTTT
.	TRBV27	TRBJ1-2	TRBD1	CASSLDRGYGYTF	TGTGCCAGCAGTTTAGACAGGGGCTATGGCTACACCTTC
once	TRBV12-5	TRBJ2-3	.	CASGSSPGITDTQYF	TGTGCTAGTGGTTCGTCCCCAGGCATCACAGATACGCAGTATTTT
.	TRBV10-3	TRBJ2-3	.	CAISGYMDTQYF	TGTGCCATCAGTGGGTATATGGATACGCAGTATTTT
.	TRBV30	TRBJ1-1	.	CACERGITEAFF	TGTGCCTGCGAGAGGGGTATCACTGAAGCTTTCTTT
few	TRBV10-2	TRBJ2-5	TRBD2	CASRGLAGEETQYF	TGCGCCAGCAGGGGACTAGCGGGGGAAGAGACCCAGTACTTC
.	TRBV6-6	TRBJ1-2	.	CASSYSATSSSDTF	TGTGCCAGCAGTTACTCTGCCACCTCCTCGAGCGACACCTTC
.	TRBV9	TRBJ1-4	.	CASSVTQGPGEKLFF	TGTGCCAGCAGCGTAACTCAGGGGCCGGGGGAAAAACTGTTTTTT
.	TRBV5-1	TRBJ1-4	TRBD1	CASSWRQGNEKLFF	TGCGCCAGCAGCTGGAGACAGGGGAATGAAAAACTGTTTTTT
.	TRBV3-1/TRBV3-2	TRBJ2-3	.	CASSQGRQSTDTQYF	TGTGCCAGCAGCCAAGGTCGCCAGAGCACAGATACGCAGTATTTT
few	TRBV7-9	TRBJ1-4	TRBD1	CASSLVTGASEKLFF	TGTGCCAGCAGCTTAGTGACAGGGGCTTCTGAAAAACTGTTTTTT
.	TRBV11-2	TRBJ1-6	.	CASSSQGSYNSPLHF	TGTGCCAGCAGCTCACAGGGTTCCTATAATTCACCCCTCCACTTT
.	TRBV15	TRBJ1-3	.	CATSGGNRNSGNTIYF	TGTGCCACCAGCGGAGGAAACAGGAACTCTGGAAACACCATATATTTT
.	TRBV28	TRBJ2-5	TRBD2	CASSPPIGGGMKTQYF	TGTGCCAGCAGTCCGCCGATTGGCGGGGGTATGAAGACCCAGTACTTC
.	TRBV4-3	TRBJ2-2	.	CASSQASARANTGELFF	TGCGCCAGCAGCCAAGCTTCTGCCCGGGCGAACACCGGGGAGCTGTTTTTT
.	TRBV7-8	TRBJ2-2	.	CASSLVRLGTGELFF	TGTGCCAGCAGCTTAGTCCGACTGGGGACCGGGGAGCTGTTTTTT
.	TRBV28	TRBJ1-5	.	CASSFSGEGNQPQHF	TGTGCCAGCAGTTTTTCGGGGGAAGGGAATCAGCCCCAGCATTTT
.	TRBV5-1	TRBJ1-1	.	CASSYDGGNTEAFF	TGCGCCAGCAGCTACGATGGGGGGAACACTGAAGCTTTCTTT
.	TRBV19	TRBJ2-1	.	CASSSGLTSSSYNEQFF	TGTGCCAGTAGTTCCGGATTAACCTCTAGCTCCTACAATGAGCAGTTCTTC
.	TRBV13	TRBJ2-1	TRBD2	CASSYLAGGLYNEQFF	TGTGCCAGCAGCTACTTAGCGGGGGGGCTCTACAATGAGCAGTTCTTC
.	TRBV6-2/TRBV6-3	TRBJ2-7	TRBD2	CASSLAGFYYEQYF	TGTGCCAGCAGTCTAGCGGGTTTTTACTACGAGCAGTACTTC
.	TRBV9	TRBJ1-2	.	CASSSPHSDSNYGYTF	TGTGCCAGCAGCTCCCCCCACTCCGACAGTAACTATGGCTACACCTTC
.	TRBV2	TRBJ1-1	.	CASLVRLENTEAFF	TGTGCCAGCCTGGTTAGGTTGGAGAACACTGAAGCTTTCTTT
.	TRBV2	TRBJ1-5	.	CASSERELSNQPQHF	TGTGCCAGCAGTGAGAGGGAACTTAGCAATCAGCCCCAGCATTTT
.	TRBV25-1	TRBJ2-2	.	CASSDPRGPGELFF	TGTGCCAGCAGTGACCCCAGGGGTCCCGGGGAGCTGTTTTTT
.	TRBV5-4	TRBJ1-6	.	CASSLIKWGLGNNSPLHF	TGTGCCAGCAGCCTAATCAAATGGGGGCTAGGAAATAATTCACCCCTCCACTTT
.	TRBV25-1	TRBJ1-6	TRBD1	CASSDPTGGNSPLHF	TGTGCCAGCAGTGACCCCACAGGGGGCAATTCACCCCTCCACTTT
.	TRBV9	TRBJ2-5	TRBD2	CASSVGGSNQETQYF	TGTGCCAGCAGCGTAGGCGGGAGCAACCAAGAGACCCAGTACTTC
.	TRBV11-2	TRBJ1-4	.	CASSPKAVEKLFF	TGTGCCAGCAGCCCCAAGGCGGTGGAAAAACTGTTTTTT
.	TRBV10-3	TRBJ1-5	.	CAISESGSSNQPQHF	TGTGCCATCAGTGAGTCGGGATCGAGCAATCAGCCCCAGCATTTT
once	TRBV7-8	TRBJ2-1	.	CASSLGAASYNELFF	TGTGCCAGCAGCTTGGGGGCCGCCTCCTACAATGAGCTGTTCTTC
.	TRBV9	TRBJ1-1	.	CASSAGTGYRAEAFF	TGTGCCAGCAGCGCCGGAACAGGGTACCGCGCTGAAGCTTTCTTT
.	TRBV5-1	TRBJ1-3	.	CASSLAGYGNTIYF	TGCGCCAGCAGCTTGGCAGGGTACGGAAACACCATATATTTT
.	TRBV29-1	TRBJ2-5	TRBD2	CSVQRDSFETQYF	TGCAGCGTTCAGCGGGATTCTTTTGAGACCCAGTACTTC
.	TRBV7-9	TRBJ2-7	TRBD2	CASTRGTSGSYEQYF	TGTGCCAGCACCCGGGGGACTAGCGGCTCCTACGAGCAGTACTTC
once	TRBV7-2	TRBJ2-1	.	CASSTWDSYYNEQFF	TGTGCCAGCAGTACGTGGGACTCCTACTACAATGAGCAATTCTTC
.	TRBV9	TRBJ1-5	TRBD1	CASSGPGGHQPQHF	TGTGCCAGCAGCGGCCCAGGGGGCCATCAGCCCCAGCATTTT